The rows below give T cell receptor beta chains drawn from one sample of a study of T cells in Graves' hyperthyroidism and ophthalmopathy. MiXCR was run by TCRdb on the multiplex PCR reads, yielding one entry per CDR3 protein. The sample has around 620,000 distinct CDR3 sequences; 15% to 20% are singletons. Sequenced: blood. These receptors all come from a woman aged 30 to 39 with Graves' hyperthyroidism. CDR3s include the opening cysteine and the closing phenylalanine or tryptophan. The D gene is left open where the match is weak. Size values are once, few and many counts, or a class for expanded clones, and some rows have none.

j_gene: TRBJ2-7; v_gene: TRBV28; d_gene: TRBD2; abundance: many; CDR3aa: CASSFHLLAGGSRGSTSYEQYF; CDR3nt: TGTGCCAGCAGTTTTCACCTCTTAGCGGGAGGGTCGAGGGGATCTACTTCCTACGAGCAGTACTTC
j_gene: TRBJ1-3; v_gene: TRBV18; d_gene: .; abundance: .; CDR3aa: CASSPPRTPGGNTIYF; CDR3nt: TGTGCCAGCTCACCACCAAGGACACCTGGGGGAAACACCATATATTTT
j_gene: TRBJ1-1; v_gene: TRBV7-9; d_gene: .; abundance: few; CDR3aa: CASSLDRARTKAFF; CDR3nt: TGTGCCAGCAGCTTAGACAGGGCGAGAACTAAAGCTTTCTTT
j_gene: TRBJ2-2; v_gene: TRBV29-1; d_gene: .; abundance: few; CDR3aa: CSVNLAGRAAGELFF; CDR3nt: TGCAGCGTTAATCTGGCGGGGCGGGCGGCCGGGGAGCTGTTTTTT
j_gene: TRBJ2-1; v_gene: TRBV12-3/TRBV12-4; d_gene: TRBD2; abundance: few; CDR3aa: CASSFSRAGGYNEQFF; CDR3nt: TGTGCCAGCAGTTTTTCGCGAGCGGGGGGGTACAATGAGCAGTTCTTC
j_gene: TRBJ1-5; v_gene: TRBV5-5; d_gene: .; abundance: few; CDR3aa: CASNPRAGGNQPQHF; CDR3nt: TGTGCCAGCAATCCCAGGGCGGGCGGCAATCAGCCCCAGCATTTT
j_gene: TRBJ1-5; v_gene: TRBV6-2/TRBV6-3; d_gene: .; abundance: .; CDR3aa: CASSYSPGVEQPQHF; CDR3nt: TGTGCCAGCAGTTACTCCCCAGGGGTTGAGCAGCCCCAGCATTTT
j_gene: TRBJ2-1; v_gene: TRBV6-1; d_gene: .; abundance: many; CDR3aa: CASSEIALAGNEQFF; CDR3nt: TGTGCCAGCAGTGAAATAGCCCTAGCAGGCAATGAGCAGTTCTTC
j_gene: TRBJ1-1; v_gene: TRBV6-1; d_gene: .; abundance: .; CDR3aa: CASSPEDSMNTEAFF; CDR3nt: TGTGCCAGCAGTCCGGAAGACAGCATGAACACTGAAGCTTTCTTT
j_gene: TRBJ2-7; v_gene: TRBV19; d_gene: .; abundance: few; CDR3aa: CASSIIQGSSYEQYF; CDR3nt: TGTGCCAGTAGTATAATACAGGGAAGTAGCTACGAGCAGTACTTC
j_gene: TRBJ2-1; v_gene: TRBV7-9; d_gene: .; abundance: many; CDR3aa: CASSGFGVYNEQFF; CDR3nt: TGTGCCAGCAGCGGGTTTGGTGTATACAATGAGCAGTTCTTC
j_gene: TRBJ1-5; v_gene: TRBV28; d_gene: .; abundance: few; CDR3aa: CASSSTGTNQPQHF; CDR3nt: TGTGCCAGCAGCTCGACAGGTACTAATCAGCCCCAGCATTTT
j_gene: TRBJ2-1; v_gene: TRBV4-2; d_gene: .; abundance: .; CDR3aa: CASSQDALAGNNEQFF; CDR3nt: TGTGCCAGCAGCCAAGACGCCCTAGCTGGGAACAATGAGCAGTTCTTC
j_gene: TRBJ1-2; v_gene: TRBV7-9; d_gene: .; abundance: .; CDR3aa: CASSEESNYGYTF; CDR3nt: TGTGCCAGCAGCGAGGAATCTAACTATGGCTACACCTTC
j_gene: TRBJ2-1; v_gene: TRBV7-3; d_gene: .; abundance: .; CDR3aa: CASSLGGGSFTYNEQFF; CDR3nt: TGTGCCAGCAGCTTGGGGGGGGGCTCCTTTACCTACAATGAGCAGTTCTTC
j_gene: TRBJ1-5; v_gene: TRBV7-9; d_gene: TRBD1; abundance: .; CDR3aa: CASSTGTGDQPQHF; CDR3nt: TGTGCCAGCAGCACGGGGACAGGAGATCAGCCCCAGCATTTT
j_gene: TRBJ1-2; v_gene: TRBV11-2; d_gene: TRBD1; abundance: many; CDR3aa: CASSQGQASNYGYTF; CDR3nt: TGTGCCAGCAGCCAGGGACAGGCCTCTAACTATGGCTACACCTTC
j_gene: TRBJ2-2; v_gene: TRBV6-2/TRBV6-3; d_gene: .; abundance: .; CDR3aa: CASSYDHFQAGELFF; CDR3nt: TGTGCCAGCAGTTACGATCACTTTCAGGCCGGGGAGCTGTTTTTT
j_gene: TRBJ1-3; v_gene: TRBV6-1; d_gene: TRBD1; abundance: many; CDR3aa: CASGQGYSGNTIYF; CDR3nt: TGTGCCAGTGGACAGGGGTACTCTGGAAACACCATATATTTT
j_gene: TRBJ2-3; v_gene: TRBV24-1; d_gene: .; abundance: .; CDR3aa: CATSDFGGRGTDTQYF; CDR3nt: TGTGCCACCAGTGATTTTGGGGGGCGCGGCACAGATACGCAGTATTTT
j_gene: TRBJ2-7; v_gene: TRBV9; d_gene: .; abundance: many; CDR3aa: CASSVAGGGEQYF; CDR3nt: TGTGCCAGCAGCGTAGCCGGCGGAGGGGAGCAGTACTTC
j_gene: TRBJ2-7; v_gene: TRBV28; d_gene: TRBD2; abundance: many; CDR3aa: CASSPSLAGADF; CDR3nt: TGTGCCAGCAGTCCTTCACTAGCGGGAGCCGACTTC
j_gene: TRBJ1-5; v_gene: TRBV19; d_gene: TRBD1; abundance: once; CDR3aa: CASSPSRGQGDNQPQHF; CDR3nt: TGTGCCAGTAGTCCTTCGCGGGGACAGGGTGACAATCAGCCCCAGCATTTT
j_gene: TRBJ2-5; v_gene: TRBV18; d_gene: .; abundance: many; CDR3aa: CATWGVEKETQYF; CDR3nt: TGTGCCACGTGGGGAGTGGAGAAAGAGACCCAGTACTTC
j_gene: TRBJ2-7; v_gene: TRBV27; d_gene: TRBD2; abundance: many; CDR3aa: CASSPLASYEQYF; CDR3nt: TGTGCCAGCAGCCCACTAGCGTCCTACGAGCAGTACTTC
j_gene: TRBJ2-2; v_gene: TRBV12-5; d_gene: TRBD2; abundance: .; CDR3aa: CASCIAGGTGELFF; CDR3nt: TGTGCTAGTTGTATAGCGGGAGGCACCGGGGAGCTGTTTTTT
j_gene: TRBJ2-5; v_gene: TRBV7-8; d_gene: .; abundance: .; CDR3aa: CASSPWRVVETQYF; CDR3nt: TGTGCCAGCAGCCCATGGAGGGTTGTTGAGACCCAGTACTTC
j_gene: TRBJ2-2; v_gene: TRBV3-1; d_gene: TRBD2; abundance: .; CDR3aa: CASRQRESVGELFF; CDR3nt: TGTGCCAGCAGACAGCGGGAGAGTGTCGGGGAGCTGTTTTTT
j_gene: TRBJ2-7; v_gene: TRBV27; d_gene: TRBD2; abundance: many; CDR3aa: CASRRTSGSSHEQYF; CDR3nt: TGTGCCAGCAGGCGTACTAGCGGGAGTTCTCACGAGCAGTACTTC
j_gene: TRBJ2-7; v_gene: TRBV28; d_gene: TRBD2; abundance: many; CDR3aa: CASSLGVAGSSYEQYF; CDR3nt: TGTGCCAGCAGTTTAGGGGTAGCGGGGAGCTCCTACGAGCAGTACTTC
j_gene: TRBJ2-6; v_gene: TRBV28; d_gene: .; abundance: .; CDR3aa: CASSLILSSGANVLTF; CDR3nt: TGTGCCAGCAGTTTAATTCTTAGCTCTGGGGCCAACGTCCTGACTTTC
j_gene: TRBJ1-1; v_gene: TRBV29-1; d_gene: TRBD1; abundance: .; CDR3aa: CSVLKRQGPENTEAFF; CDR3nt: TGCAGCGTTCTAAAGCGACAGGGCCCGGAGAACACTGAAGCTTTCTTT
j_gene: TRBJ1-4; v_gene: TRBV20-1; d_gene: .; abundance: many; CDR3aa: CSARARGFKATNEKLFF; CDR3nt: TGCAGTGCTAGAGCGCGAGGGTTCAAGGCAACTAATGAAAAACTGTTTTTT
j_gene: TRBJ2-1; v_gene: TRBV28; d_gene: TRBD1; abundance: many; CDR3aa: CASRVGTGGAYNEQFF; CDR3nt: TGTGCCAGCAGAGTAGGGACAGGGGGGGCATACAATGAGCAGTTCTTC
j_gene: TRBJ2-5; v_gene: TRBV10-2; d_gene: TRBD2; abundance: .; CDR3aa: CASRSGLAGETQYF; CDR3nt: TGCGCCAGCAGAAGTGGACTAGCTGGTGAGACCCAGTACTTC
j_gene: TRBJ1-1; v_gene: TRBV7-3; d_gene: .; abundance: few; CDR3aa: CASSLTSLNTEAFF; CDR3nt: TGTGCCAGCAGCTTAACTTCCCTGAACACTGAAGCTTTCTTT
j_gene: TRBJ2-7; v_gene: TRBV3-1; d_gene: TRBD2; abundance: many; CDR3aa: CASSQVAGPYEQYF; CDR3nt: TGTGCCAGCAGCCAAGTAGCGGGCCCCTACGAGCAGTACTTC
j_gene: TRBJ2-7; v_gene: TRBV7-6; d_gene: TRBD2; abundance: many; CDR3aa: CASSPRTSGPYEQYF; CDR3nt: TGTGCCAGCAGCCCGCGGACTAGCGGACCCTACGAGCAGTACTTC
j_gene: TRBJ2-3; v_gene: TRBV2; d_gene: .; abundance: many; CDR3aa: CASSLPDIMVTDTQYF; CDR3nt: TGTGCCAGCAGCCTGCCGGACATTATGGTCACAGATACGCAGTATTTT
j_gene: TRBJ2-2; v_gene: TRBV29-1; d_gene: .; abundance: .; CDR3aa: CSVIPGAGELFF; CDR3nt: TGCAGCGTGATTCCGGGGGCCGGGGAGCTGTTTTTT
j_gene: TRBJ1-5; v_gene: TRBV12-3/TRBV12-4; d_gene: .; abundance: few; CDR3aa: CASSQRGRSDQPQHF; CDR3nt: TGTGCCAGCAGTCAACGGGGCAGGAGCGATCAGCCCCAGCATTTT
j_gene: TRBJ1-1; v_gene: TRBV5-1; d_gene: .; abundance: many; CDR3aa: CASSPATATRDTEAFF; CDR3nt: TGCGCCAGCAGCCCCGCCACGGCGACGCGAGACACTGAAGCTTTCTTT
j_gene: TRBJ2-5; v_gene: TRBV13; d_gene: .; abundance: .; CDR3aa: CASSLLEMARGTQYF; CDR3nt: TGTGCCAGCAGCCTATTAGAAATGGCCCGGGGGACCCAGTACTTC
j_gene: TRBJ1-4; v_gene: TRBV29-1; d_gene: TRBD1; abundance: few; CDR3aa: CSVSTQGIVEKLFF; CDR3nt: TGCAGCGTTTCGACACAGGGGATTGTGGAAAAACTGTTTTTT
j_gene: TRBJ2-1; v_gene: TRBV6-2/TRBV6-3; d_gene: .; abundance: .; CDR3aa: CASSKTDKSYNEQFF; CDR3nt: TGTGCCAGCAGCAAGACAGATAAGTCCTACAATGAGCAGTTCTTC
j_gene: TRBJ1-1; v_gene: TRBV28; d_gene: .; abundance: many; CDR3aa: CASRDNTEAFF; CDR3nt: TGTGCCAGCAGAGATAACACTGAAGCTTTCTTT
j_gene: TRBJ2-7; v_gene: TRBV12-3/TRBV12-4; d_gene: .; abundance: many; CDR3aa: CASSSYSSSYEQYF; CDR3nt: TGTGCCAGCAGCAGCTACAGTTCCTCCTACGAGCAGTACTTC
j_gene: TRBJ2-5; v_gene: TRBV12-3/TRBV12-4; d_gene: TRBD1; abundance: many; CDR3aa: CASSVDRGVEETQYF; CDR3nt: TGTGCCAGCAGCGTAGACAGGGGGGTTGAAGAGACCCAGTACTTC
j_gene: TRBJ1-1; v_gene: TRBV4-1; d_gene: .; abundance: .; CDR3aa: CASSHLGTDRLGAFF; CDR3nt: TGCGCCAGCAGCCATCTCGGTACAGACCGGTTGGGGGCTTTCTTT
j_gene: TRBJ1-1; v_gene: TRBV6-1; d_gene: .; abundance: many; CDR3aa: CASSKQQGVTTEAFF; CDR3nt: TGTGCCAGCAGTAAACAACAGGGTGTAACCACTGAAGCTTTCTTT
j_gene: TRBJ2-1; v_gene: TRBV5-8; d_gene: .; abundance: few; CDR3aa: CASSFGLSSYNEQFF; CDR3nt: TGTGCCAGCAGCTTCGGACTCTCCTCCTACAATGAGCAGTTCTTC
j_gene: TRBJ1-2; v_gene: TRBV6-5; d_gene: TRBD1; abundance: few; CDR3aa: CASSYSGQGTGYTF; CDR3nt: TGTGCCAGCAGTTACTCGGGACAGGGGACGGGCTACACCTTC
j_gene: TRBJ1-5; v_gene: TRBV6-5; d_gene: .; abundance: .; CDR3aa: CASSSTGAGNQPQHF; CDR3nt: TGTGCCAGCAGTTCCACAGGCGCTGGCAATCAGCCCCAGCATTTT